A selection of T cell receptor beta chains follows, all from one sample in a study of OX40 agonist ivuxolimab in advanced cancers. TCRdb's table, derived via immunoSEQ multiplex PCR, lists solely in-frame clones and lacks some. The sample yields 55,000 to 75,000 clones, approximately 86% seen once. The source was CD4+ or CD8+ T cells sorted from blood, collected in a trial of the OX40 agonist ivuxolimab. The source of these receptors is an adult with an advanced solid tumor such as melanoma, head and neck, liver or kidney cancer. Each CDR3 is given with its conserved first and last residue. Fields, in order: D gene, clone size, V gene, J gene, CDR3 protein, CDR3 DNA. The D gene is left open where the match is weak. Not all rows give a size; the values are once, few, many and, for expanded clones, a class.

>TRBD2|once|TRBV5-1|TRBJ2-5
CASSLGLAGGETQYF
TGCGCCAGCAGCTTGGGACTAGCGGGAGGGGAGACCCAGTACTTC
>.|.|TRBV7-2|TRBJ2-5
CASSPPVPGTQYF
TGTGCCAGCAGCCCGCCCGTACCTGGGACCCAGTACTTC
>TRBD2|.|TRBV30|TRBJ2-7
CAGTSGGSYEQYF
TGTGCCGGAACTAGCGGGGGCTCCTACGAGCAGTACTTC
>TRBD1|.|TRBV7-2|TRBJ2-1
CASTSDRSSYNEQFF
TGTGCCAGCACCTCGGACAGGAGCTCCTACAATGAGCAGTTCTTC
>TRBD2|.|TRBV18|TRBJ2-7
CASSPAGGSYEQYF
TGTGCCAGCTCACCTGCGGGAGGTTCCTACGAGCAGTACTTC
>.|.|TRBV19|TRBJ2-2
CASRSQGLIGELFF
TGTGCCAGTAGGTCGCAGGGGTTAATCGGGGAGCTGTTTTTT
>TRBD2|.|TRBV5-1|TRBJ2-7
CASTISGSGGEQYF
TGCGCCAGCACAATTAGCGGGAGCGGAGGCGAGCAGTACTTC
>.|.|TRBV7-3|TRBJ2-2
CASRPNTGELFF
TGTGCCAGCAGACCAAACACCGGGGAGCTGTTTTTT
>TRBD1|.|TRBV7-2|TRBJ1-4
CASSLVGQGALSEKLFF
TGTGCCAGCAGCTTAGTTGGACAGGGGGCTCTTAGCGAAAAACTGTTTTTT
>.|.|TRBV18|TRBJ1-1
CASSPPGTPNTEAFF
TGTGCCAGCTCACCACCCGGGACACCGAACACTGAAGCTTTCTTT
>TRBD2|.|TRBV25-1|TRBJ2-3
CASSVAGVADTQYF
TGTGCCAGCAGTGTAGCGGGAGTAGCAGATACGCAGTATTTT
>.|.|TRBV28|TRBJ2-7
CASTGAYEQYF
TGTGCCAGCACCGGGGCCTACGAGCAGTACTTC
>TRBD1|.|TRBV5-1|TRBJ1-2
CASSPITGGSGYTF
TGCGCCAGCAGCCCCATCACAGGGGGAAGTGGCTACACCTTC
>.|.|TRBV7-3|TRBJ2-2
CASRRTSNTGELFF
TGTGCCAGCAGACGGACGTCGAACACCGGGGAGCTGTTTTTT
>.|.|TRBV28|TRBJ2-7
CASSLFAGPYEQYF
TGTGCCAGCAGTTTATTCGCAGGCCCCTACGAGCAGTACTTC
>.|.|TRBV6-6|TRBJ2-7
CASKFRAGSYEQYF
TGTGCCAGCAAATTTCGGGCAGGGTCCTACGAGCAGTACTTC
>TRBD2|.|TRBV2|TRBJ2-1
CASTPSGSSYNEQFF
TGTGCCAGCACCCCTAGCGGAAGCTCCTACAATGAGCAGTTCTTC
>.|.|TRBV11-2|TRBJ2-7
CASSPWAQVHEQYF
TGTGCCAGCAGCCCCTGGGCCCAGGTCCACGAGCAGTACTTC
>.|.|TRBV4-3|TRBJ1-4
CASSPKRGGTNEKLFF
TGCGCCAGCAGCCCCAAACGGGGGGGTACTAATGAAAAACTGTTTTTT
>.|few|TRBV9|TRBJ2-2
CASSVVGQQFTGELFF
TGTGCCAGCAGCGTAGTTGGGCAGCAGTTCACCGGGGAGCTGTTTTTT
>TRBD1|.|TRBV29-1|TRBJ1-4
CSVSGQGREKLFF
TGCAGCGTTTCGGGACAGGGGCGAGAAAAACTGTTTTTT
>.|.|TRBV5-6|TRBJ2-7
CASSSGPGEQYF
TGTGCCAGCAGCTCCGGGCCCGGCGAGCAGTACTTC
>.|.|TRBV10-3|TRBJ2-3
CAIGTISTDTQYF
TGTGCCATCGGAACAATCTCCACAGATACGCAGTATTTT
>TRBD1|.|TRBV29-1|TRBJ2-7
CSVDARGQGARQYF
TGCAGCGTTGATGCAAGGGGACAGGGGGCGCGACAGTACTTC
>TRBD1|.|TRBV7-2|TRBJ1-2
CASSFDGTGGYGYTF
TGTGCCAGCAGCTTCGACGGGACAGGTGGATATGGCTACACCTTC
>TRBD2|.|TRBV7-2|TRBJ2-3
CASSFRSGDNPIGTDTQYF
TGTGCCAGCAGCTTTCGTAGCGGGGATAACCCGATCGGCACAGATACGCAGTATTTT
>.|.|TRBV2|TRBJ1-5
CASSAETTYSNQPQHF
TGTGCCAGCAGCGCAGAAACGACGTATAGCAATCAGCCCCAGCATTTT
>TRBD1|few|TRBV7-2|TRBJ1-2
CASSSGTGAGYTF
TGTGCCAGCAGCTCCGGGACAGGCGCCGGCTACACCTTC
>TRBD2|.|TRBV2|TRBJ2-1
CASSPSGSYNEQFF
TGTGCCAGCAGCCCTAGCGGGAGCTACAATGAGCAGTTCTTC
>TRBD1|.|TRBV7-2|TRBJ2-3
CASSRQGSTDTQYF
TGTGCCAGCAGCCGACAGGGGAGCACAGATACGCAGTATTTT
>TRBD2|.|TRBV9|TRBJ2-1
CASSTTGTRGLNEQFF
TGTGCCAGCAGCACAACCGGGACTAGGGGTTTAAATGAGCAGTTCTTC
>TRBD2|.|TRBV5-4|TRBJ2-1
CASTSGSSTYNEQFF
TGTGCCAGCACTAGCGGGAGTTCTACCTACAATGAGCAGTTCTTC
>TRBD2|.|TRBV7-2|TRBJ2-2
CASSWTSGTTGELFF
TGTGCCAGCAGCTGGACTAGCGGGACCACCGGGGAGCTGTTTTTT
>.|.|TRBV18|TRBJ2-3
CASSQGQISTDTQYF
TGTGCCAGCTCACAAGGACAGATTAGCACAGATACGCAGTATTTT
>TRBD2|few|TRBV7-3|TRBJ2-2
CASSPNPTSGNTGELFF
TGTGCCAGCAGCCCAAACCCGACTAGCGGGAACACCGGGGAGCTGTTTTTT
>.|once|TRBV29-1|TRBJ2-5
CSVPGPDGETQYF
TGCAGCGTGCCCGGTCCTGACGGGGAGACCCAGTACTTC